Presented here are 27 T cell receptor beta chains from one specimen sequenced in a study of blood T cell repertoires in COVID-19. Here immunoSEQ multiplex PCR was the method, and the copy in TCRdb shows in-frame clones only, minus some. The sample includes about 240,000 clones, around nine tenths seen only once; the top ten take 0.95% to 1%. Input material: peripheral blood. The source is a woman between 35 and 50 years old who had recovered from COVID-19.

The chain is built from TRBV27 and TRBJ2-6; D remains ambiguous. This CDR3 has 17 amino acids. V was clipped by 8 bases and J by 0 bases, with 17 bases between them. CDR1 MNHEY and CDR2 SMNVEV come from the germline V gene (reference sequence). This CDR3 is CASHNDGVPSGANVLTF. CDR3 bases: TGTGCCAGCCATAATGACGGAGTCCCCTCTGGGGCCAACGTCCTGACTTTC.

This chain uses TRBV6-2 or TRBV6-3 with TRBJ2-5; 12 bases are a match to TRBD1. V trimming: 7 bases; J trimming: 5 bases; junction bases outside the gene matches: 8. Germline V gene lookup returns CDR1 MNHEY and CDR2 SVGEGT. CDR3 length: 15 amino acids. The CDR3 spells CASTPGTGGLETQYF. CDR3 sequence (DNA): TGTGCCAGCACCCCCGGGACAGGGGGCCTGGAGACCCAGTACTTC.

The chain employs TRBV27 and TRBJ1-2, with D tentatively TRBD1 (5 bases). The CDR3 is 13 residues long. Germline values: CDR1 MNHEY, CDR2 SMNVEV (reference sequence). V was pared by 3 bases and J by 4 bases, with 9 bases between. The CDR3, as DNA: TGTGCCAGCAGTTTGGGGCGGATCTATGGCTACACCTTC. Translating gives CASSLGRIYGYTF.

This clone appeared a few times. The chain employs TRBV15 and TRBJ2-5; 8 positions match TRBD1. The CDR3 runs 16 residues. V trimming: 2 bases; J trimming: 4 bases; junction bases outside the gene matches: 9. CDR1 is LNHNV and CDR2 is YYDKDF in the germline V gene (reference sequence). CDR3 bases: TGTGCCACCAGCAGATCCCCGGACAGGGTACGAGAGACCCAGTACTTC. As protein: CATSRSPDRVRETQYF.

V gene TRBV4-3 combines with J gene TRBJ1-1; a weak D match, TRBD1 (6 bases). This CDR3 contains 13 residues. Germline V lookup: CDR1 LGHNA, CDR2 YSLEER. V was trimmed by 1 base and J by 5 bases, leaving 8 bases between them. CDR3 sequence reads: CASSQVQGTEAFF. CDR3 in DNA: TGCGCCAGCAGCCAAGTACAGGGAACTGAAGCTTTCTTT.

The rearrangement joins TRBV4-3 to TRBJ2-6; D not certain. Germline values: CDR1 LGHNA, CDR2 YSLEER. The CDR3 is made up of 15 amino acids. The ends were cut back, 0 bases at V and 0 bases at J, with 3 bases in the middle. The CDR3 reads CASSQDSSGANVLTF. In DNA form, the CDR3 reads TGCGCCAGCAGCCAAGACAGCTCTGGGGCCAACGTCCTGACTTTC.

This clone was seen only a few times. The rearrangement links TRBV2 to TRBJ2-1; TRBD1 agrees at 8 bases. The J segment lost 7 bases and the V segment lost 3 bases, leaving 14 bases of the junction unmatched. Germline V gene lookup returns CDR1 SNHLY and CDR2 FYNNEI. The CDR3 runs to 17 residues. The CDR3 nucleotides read TGTGCCAGCAGTGAGGGGACAGGATGGGGTTTGGGGAATGAGCAGTTCTTC. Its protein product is CASSEGTGWGLGNEQFF.

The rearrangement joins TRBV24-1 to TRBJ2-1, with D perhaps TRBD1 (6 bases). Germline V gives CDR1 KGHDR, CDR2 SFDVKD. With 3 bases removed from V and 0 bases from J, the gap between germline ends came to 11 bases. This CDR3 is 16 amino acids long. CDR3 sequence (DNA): TGTGCCACCAGTGATCCGGAAGGGGGCTCCTACAATGAGCAGTTCTTC. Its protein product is CATSDPEGGSYNEQFF.

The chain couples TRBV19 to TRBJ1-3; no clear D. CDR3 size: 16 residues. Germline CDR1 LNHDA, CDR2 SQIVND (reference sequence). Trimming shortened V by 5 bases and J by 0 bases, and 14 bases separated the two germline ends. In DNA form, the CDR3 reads TGTGCCAGTAGTCTACTTCGAAACCCCTCTGGAAACACCATATATTTT. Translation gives CASSLLRNPSGNTIYF.

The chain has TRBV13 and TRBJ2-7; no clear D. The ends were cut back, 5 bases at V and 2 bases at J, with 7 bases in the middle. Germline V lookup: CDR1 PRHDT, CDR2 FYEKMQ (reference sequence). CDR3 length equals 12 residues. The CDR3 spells CASSLGAYEQYF. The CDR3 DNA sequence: TGTGCCAGCAGCCTCGGAGCCTACGAGCAGTACTTC.

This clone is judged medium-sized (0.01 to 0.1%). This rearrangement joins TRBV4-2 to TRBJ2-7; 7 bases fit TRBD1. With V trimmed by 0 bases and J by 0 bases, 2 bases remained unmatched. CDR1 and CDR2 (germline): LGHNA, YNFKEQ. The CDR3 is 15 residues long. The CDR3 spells CASSQEGDSSYEQYF. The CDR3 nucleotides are TGTGCCAGCAGCCAAGAGGGGGACAGCTCCTACGAGCAGTACTTC.

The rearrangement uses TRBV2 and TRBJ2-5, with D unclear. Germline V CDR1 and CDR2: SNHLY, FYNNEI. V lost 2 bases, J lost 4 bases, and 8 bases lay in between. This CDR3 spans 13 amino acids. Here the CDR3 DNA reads TGTGCCAGCAGTGAATTGTCCTTAGAGACCCAGTACTTC. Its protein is CASSELSLETQYF. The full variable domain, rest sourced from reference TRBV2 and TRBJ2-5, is EPEVTQTPSHQVTQMGQEVILRCVPISNHLYFYWYRQILGQKVEFLVSFYNNEISEKSEIFDDQFSVERPDGSNFTLKIRSTKLEDSAMYFCASSELSLETQYFGPGTRLLVL.

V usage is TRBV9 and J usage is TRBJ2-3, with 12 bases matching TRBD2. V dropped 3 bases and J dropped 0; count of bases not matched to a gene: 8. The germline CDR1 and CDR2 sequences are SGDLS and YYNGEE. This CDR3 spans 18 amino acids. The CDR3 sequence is CASSELAGGLFSTDTQYF. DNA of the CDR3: TGTGCCAGCAGCGAACTAGCGGGAGGACTCTTTAGCACAGATACGCAGTATTTT.

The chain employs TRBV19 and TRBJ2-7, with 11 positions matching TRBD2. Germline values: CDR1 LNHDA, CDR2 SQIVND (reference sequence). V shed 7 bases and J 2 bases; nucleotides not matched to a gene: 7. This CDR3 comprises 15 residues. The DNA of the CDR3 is TGTGCCAGTACCCCCAGACTAGCGGGGCCCTACGAGCAGTACTTC. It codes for CASTPRLAGPYEQYF. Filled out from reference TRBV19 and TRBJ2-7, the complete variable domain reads DGGITQSPKYLFRKEGQNVTLSCEQNLNHDAMYWYRQDPGQGLRLIYYSQIVNDFQKGDIAEGYSVSREKKESFPLTVTSAQKNPTAFYLCASTPRLAGPYEQYFGPGTRLTVT.

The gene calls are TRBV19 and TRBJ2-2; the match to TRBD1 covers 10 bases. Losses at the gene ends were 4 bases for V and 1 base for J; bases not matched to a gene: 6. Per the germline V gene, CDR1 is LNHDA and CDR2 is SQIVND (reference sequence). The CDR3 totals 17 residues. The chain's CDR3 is CASSTRDRGLNTGELFF. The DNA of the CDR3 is TGTGCCAGTAGTACCCGTGACAGGGGGCTGAACACCGGGGAGCTGTTTTTT.

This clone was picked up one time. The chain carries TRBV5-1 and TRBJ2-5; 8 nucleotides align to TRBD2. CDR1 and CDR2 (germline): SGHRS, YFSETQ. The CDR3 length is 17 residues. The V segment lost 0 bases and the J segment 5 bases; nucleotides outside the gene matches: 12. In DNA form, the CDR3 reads TGCGCCAGCAGCTTGGGTACTAGCGGCCCCCTCGGGGAGACCCAGTACTTC. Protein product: CASSLGTSGPLGETQYF. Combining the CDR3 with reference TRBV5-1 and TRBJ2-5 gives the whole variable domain KAGVTQTPRYLIKTRGQQVTLSCSPISGHRSVSWYQQTPGQGLQFLFEYFSETQRNKGNFPGRFSGRQFSNSRSEMNVSTLELGDSALYLCASSLGTSGPLGETQYFGPGTRLLVL.

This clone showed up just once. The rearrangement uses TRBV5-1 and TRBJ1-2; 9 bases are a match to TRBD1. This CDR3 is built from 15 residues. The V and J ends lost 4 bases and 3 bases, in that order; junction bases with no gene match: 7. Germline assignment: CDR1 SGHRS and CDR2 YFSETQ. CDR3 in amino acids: CASSPRTGVDYGYTF. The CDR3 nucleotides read TGCGCCAGCAGCCCTCGGACAGGGGTGGACTATGGCTACACCTTC. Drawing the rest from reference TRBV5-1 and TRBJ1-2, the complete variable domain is KAGVTQTPRYLIKTRGQQVTLSCSPISGHRSVSWYQQTPGQGLQFLFEYFSETQRNKGNFPGRFSGRQFSNSRSEMNVSTLELGDSALYLCASSPRTGVDYGYTFGSGTRLTVV.

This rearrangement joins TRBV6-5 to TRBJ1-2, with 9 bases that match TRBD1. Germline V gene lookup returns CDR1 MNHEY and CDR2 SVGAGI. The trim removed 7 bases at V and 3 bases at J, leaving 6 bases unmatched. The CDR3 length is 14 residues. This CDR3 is CASTPGQGYYGYTF. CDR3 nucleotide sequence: TGTGCCAGCACCCCAGGACAGGGGTACTATGGCTACACCTTC.

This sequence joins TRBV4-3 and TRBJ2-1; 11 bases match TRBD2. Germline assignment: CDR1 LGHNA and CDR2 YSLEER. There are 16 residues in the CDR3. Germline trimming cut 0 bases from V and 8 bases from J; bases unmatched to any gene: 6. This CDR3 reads CASSQDRVAGGDEQFF. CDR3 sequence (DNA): TGCGCCAGCAGCCAAGATCGAGTAGCGGGAGGGGATGAGCAGTTCTTC.

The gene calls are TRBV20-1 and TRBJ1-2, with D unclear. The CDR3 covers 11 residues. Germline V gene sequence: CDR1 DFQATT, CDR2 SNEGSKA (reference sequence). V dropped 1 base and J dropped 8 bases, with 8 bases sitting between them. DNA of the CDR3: TGCAGTGCTAGAGGAGGGAGCGGCTACACCTTC. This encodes CSARGGSGYTF.

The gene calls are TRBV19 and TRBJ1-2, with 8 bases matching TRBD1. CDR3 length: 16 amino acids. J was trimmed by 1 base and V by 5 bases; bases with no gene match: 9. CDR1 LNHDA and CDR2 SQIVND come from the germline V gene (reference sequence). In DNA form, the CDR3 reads TGTGCCAGTAGTCCTACGGACAGGGCCTATAACTATGGCTACACCTTC. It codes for CASSPTDRAYNYGYTF.

The CDR3 DNA follows: TGTGCCAGCAGCCGAAGACAGCCAAGTGAGCAGTTCTTC. Protein: CASSRRQPSEQFF. V and J are TRBV11-3 and TRBJ2-1; possibly TRBD1 for D (5 bases). Germline assignment: CDR1 SGHNT and CDR2 YENEEA. This CDR3 is 13 amino acids long. V was clipped by 5 bases and J by 9 bases, with 14 bases between them.

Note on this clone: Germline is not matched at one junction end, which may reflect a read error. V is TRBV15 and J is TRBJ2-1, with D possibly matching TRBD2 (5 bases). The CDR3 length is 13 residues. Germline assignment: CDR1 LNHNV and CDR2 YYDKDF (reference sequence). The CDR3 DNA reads TGTGCCACCAGCAGAGATCCCCTAGCCGCGATGGTCTTC. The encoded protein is CATSRDPLAAMVF.

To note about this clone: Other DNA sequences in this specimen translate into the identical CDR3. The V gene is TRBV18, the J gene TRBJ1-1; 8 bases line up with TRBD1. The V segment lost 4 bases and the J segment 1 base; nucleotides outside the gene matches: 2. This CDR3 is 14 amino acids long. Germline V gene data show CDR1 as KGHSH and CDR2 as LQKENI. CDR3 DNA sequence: TGTGCCAGCTCACGCCAGGGGGCGAACACTGAAGCTTTCTTT. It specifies CASSRQGANTEAFF.

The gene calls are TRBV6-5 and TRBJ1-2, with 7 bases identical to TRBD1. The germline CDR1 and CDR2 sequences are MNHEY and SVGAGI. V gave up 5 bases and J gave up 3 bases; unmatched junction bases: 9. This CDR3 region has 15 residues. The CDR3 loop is CASSPSLGQDYGYTF. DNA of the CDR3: TGTGCCAGCAGTCCGTCCCTAGGACAGGACTATGGCTACACCTTC.

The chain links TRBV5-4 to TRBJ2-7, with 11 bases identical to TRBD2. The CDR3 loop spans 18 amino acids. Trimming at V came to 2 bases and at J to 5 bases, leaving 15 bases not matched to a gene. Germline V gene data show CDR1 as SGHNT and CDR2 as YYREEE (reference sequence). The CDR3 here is CASSFPGLAGPRGHEQYF. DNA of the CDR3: TGTGCCAGCAGCTTCCCCGGACTAGCGGGTCCCCGGGGCCACGAGCAGTACTTC. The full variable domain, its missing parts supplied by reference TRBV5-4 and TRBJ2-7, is ETGVTQSPTHLIKTRGQQVTLRCSSQSGHNTVSWYQQALGQGPQFIFQYYREEENGRGNFPPRFSGLQFPNYSSELNVNALELDDSALYLCASSFPGLAGPRGHEQYFGPGTRLTVT.

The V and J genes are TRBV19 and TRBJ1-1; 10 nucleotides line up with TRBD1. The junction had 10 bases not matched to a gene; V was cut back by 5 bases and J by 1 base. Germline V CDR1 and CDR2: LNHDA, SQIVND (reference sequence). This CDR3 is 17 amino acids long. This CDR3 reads CASSLGQGGFRNTEAFF. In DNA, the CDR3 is TGTGCCAGTAGTCTCGGACAGGGGGGGTTTCGGAACACTGAAGCTTTCTTT.